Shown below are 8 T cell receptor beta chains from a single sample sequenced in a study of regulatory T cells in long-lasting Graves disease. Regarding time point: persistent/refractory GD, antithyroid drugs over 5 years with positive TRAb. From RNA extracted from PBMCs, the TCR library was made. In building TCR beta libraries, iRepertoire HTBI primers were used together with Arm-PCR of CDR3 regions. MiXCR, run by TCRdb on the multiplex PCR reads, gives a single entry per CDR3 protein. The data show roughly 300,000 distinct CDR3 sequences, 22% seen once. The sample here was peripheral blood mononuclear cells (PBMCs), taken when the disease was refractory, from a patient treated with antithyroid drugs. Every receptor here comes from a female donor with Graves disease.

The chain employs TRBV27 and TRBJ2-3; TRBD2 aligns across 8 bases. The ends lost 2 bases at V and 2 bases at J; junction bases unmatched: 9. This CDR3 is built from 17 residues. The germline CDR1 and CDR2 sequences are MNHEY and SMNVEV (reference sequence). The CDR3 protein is CASSLVASGLLTDTQYF. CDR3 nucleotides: TGTGCCAGCAGTTTAGTGGCTAGCGGGTTACTCACAGATACGCAGTATTTT.

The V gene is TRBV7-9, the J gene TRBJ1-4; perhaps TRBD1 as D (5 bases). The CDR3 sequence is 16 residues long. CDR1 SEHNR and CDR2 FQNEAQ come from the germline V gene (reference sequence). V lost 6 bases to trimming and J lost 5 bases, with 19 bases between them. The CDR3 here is CASRPHGGAGNEKLFF. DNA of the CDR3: TGTGCCAGCAGGCCTCACGGGGGAGCGGGCAATGAAAAACTGTTTTTT.

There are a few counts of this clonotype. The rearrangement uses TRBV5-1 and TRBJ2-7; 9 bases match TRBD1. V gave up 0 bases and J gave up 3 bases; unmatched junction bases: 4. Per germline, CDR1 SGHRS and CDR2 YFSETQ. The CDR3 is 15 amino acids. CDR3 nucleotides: TGCGCCAGCAGCTTGGAGGGGACAGGGAGCTACGAGCAGTACTTC. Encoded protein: CASSLEGTGSYEQYF.

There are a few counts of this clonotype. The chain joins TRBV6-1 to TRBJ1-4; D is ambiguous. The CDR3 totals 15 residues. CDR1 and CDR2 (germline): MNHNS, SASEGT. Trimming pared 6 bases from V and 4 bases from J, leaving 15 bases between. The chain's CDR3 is CASRRGSFHNEKLFF. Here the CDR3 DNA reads TGTGCCAGCAGAAGAGGGAGTTTTCATAATGAAAAACTGTTTTTT.

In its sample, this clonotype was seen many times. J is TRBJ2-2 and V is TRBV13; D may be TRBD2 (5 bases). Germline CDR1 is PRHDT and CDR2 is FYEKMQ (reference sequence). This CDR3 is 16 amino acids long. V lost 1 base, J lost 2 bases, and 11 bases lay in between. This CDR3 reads CASSLVPAANTGELFF. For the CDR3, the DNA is TGTGCCAGCAGCTTAGTTCCAGCGGCAAACACCGGGGAGCTGTTTTTT.

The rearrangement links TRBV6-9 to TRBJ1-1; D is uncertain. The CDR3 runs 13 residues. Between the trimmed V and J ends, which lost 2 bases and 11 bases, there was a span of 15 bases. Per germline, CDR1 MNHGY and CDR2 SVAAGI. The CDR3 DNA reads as TGTGCCAGCAGTTATGGGGAGACACGGGCGGCTTTCTTT. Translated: CASSYGETRAAFF.

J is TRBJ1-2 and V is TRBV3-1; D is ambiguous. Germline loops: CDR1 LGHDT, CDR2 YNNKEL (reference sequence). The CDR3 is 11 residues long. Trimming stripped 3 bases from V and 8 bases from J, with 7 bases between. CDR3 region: CASSHEKGYTF. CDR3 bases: TGTGCCAGCAGCCACGAAAAAGGCTACACCTTC.

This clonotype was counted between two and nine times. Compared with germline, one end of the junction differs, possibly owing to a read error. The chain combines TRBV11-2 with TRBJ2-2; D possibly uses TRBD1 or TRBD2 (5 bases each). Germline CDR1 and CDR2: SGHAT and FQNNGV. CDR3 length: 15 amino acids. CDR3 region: CASSNRIANTGELLF. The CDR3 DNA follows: TGTGCCAGCAGCAACAGGATCGCGAACACCGGGGAGCTGCTTTTT. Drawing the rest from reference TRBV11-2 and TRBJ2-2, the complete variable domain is EAGVAQSPRYKIIEKRQSVAFWCNPISGHATLYWYQQILGQGPKLLIQFQNNGVVDDSQLPKDRFSAERLKGVDSTLKIQPAKLEDSAVYLCASSNRIANTGELLFGEGSRLTVL.